This TCR beta chain was documented in a study of Tregs in tolerant kidney transplant recipients. Broader study findings: Validation in larger populations is needed because few patients were studied.

Germline CDR1 reads SGHVS; CDR2 reads FNYEAQ. Trimming took off 6 bases at V and 1 base at J, with 12 bases between the two ends. The CDR3 loop spans 14 amino acids. With regard to this clone: What it recognizes is unknown.

Unstimulated Tregs (CD4+CD25+CD127-) and CD4+CD25- non-Tregs were sorted from PBMCs. Measured with immunoSEQ multiplex PCR; TCRdb has only the in-frame clones, and not every one. The profile shows roughly 250,000 clones, 65% to 85% of them singletons. Specimen: CD4+ T cells from blood. The sequence came from a human donor in good health. The rearrangement joins TRBV7-6 to TRBJ1-1; no reliable D call. The CDR3 DNA follows: TGTGCCAGCAGACCGGGTTTAGGGAACACTGAAGCTTTCTTT. Protein: CASRPGLGNTEAFF.